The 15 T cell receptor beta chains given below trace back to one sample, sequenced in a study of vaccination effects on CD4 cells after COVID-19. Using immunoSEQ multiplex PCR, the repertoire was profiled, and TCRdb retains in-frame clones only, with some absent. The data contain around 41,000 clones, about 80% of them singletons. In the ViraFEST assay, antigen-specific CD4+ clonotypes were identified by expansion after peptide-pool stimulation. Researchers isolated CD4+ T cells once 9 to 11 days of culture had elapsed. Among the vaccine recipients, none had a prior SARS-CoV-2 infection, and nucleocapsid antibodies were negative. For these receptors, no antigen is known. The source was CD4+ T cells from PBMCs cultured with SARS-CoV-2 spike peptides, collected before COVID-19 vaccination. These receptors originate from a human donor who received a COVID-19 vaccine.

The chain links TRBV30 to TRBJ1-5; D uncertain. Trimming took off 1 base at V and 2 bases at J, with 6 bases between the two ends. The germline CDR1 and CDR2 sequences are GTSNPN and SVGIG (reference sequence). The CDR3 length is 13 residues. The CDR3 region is CAWSGGGNQPQHF. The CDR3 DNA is TGTGCCTGGAGTGGTGGGGGCAATCAGCCCCAGCATTTT.

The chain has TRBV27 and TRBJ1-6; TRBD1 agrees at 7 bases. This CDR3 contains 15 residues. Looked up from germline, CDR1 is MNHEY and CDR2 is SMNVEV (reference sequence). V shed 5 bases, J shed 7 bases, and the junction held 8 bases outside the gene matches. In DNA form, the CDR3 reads TGTGCCAGCAGTCCATGGGACAGAGCAAATTCACCCCTCCACTTT. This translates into CASSPWDRANSPLHF.

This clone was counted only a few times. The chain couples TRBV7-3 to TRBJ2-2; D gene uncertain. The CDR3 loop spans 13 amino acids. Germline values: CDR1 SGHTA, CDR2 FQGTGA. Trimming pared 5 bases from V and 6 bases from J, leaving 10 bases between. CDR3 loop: CASSRLYSGELFF. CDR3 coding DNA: TGTGCCAGCAGCCGTCTCTATTCCGGGGAGCTGTTTTTT.

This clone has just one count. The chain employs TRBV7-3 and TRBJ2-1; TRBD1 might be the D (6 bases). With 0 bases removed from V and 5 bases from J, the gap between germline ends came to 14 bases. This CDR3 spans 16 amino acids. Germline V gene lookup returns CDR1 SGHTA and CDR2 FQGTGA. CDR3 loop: CASSLTQPGVNNEQFF. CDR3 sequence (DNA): TGTGCCAGCAGCTTAACTCAGCCAGGGGTCAACAATGAGCAGTTCTTC.

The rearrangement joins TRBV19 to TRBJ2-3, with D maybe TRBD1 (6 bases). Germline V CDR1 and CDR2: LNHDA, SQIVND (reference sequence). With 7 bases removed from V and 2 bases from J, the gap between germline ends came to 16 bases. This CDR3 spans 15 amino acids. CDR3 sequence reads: CASTPPGEITDTQYF. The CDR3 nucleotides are TGTGCCAGTACCCCGCCAGGGGAGATCACAGATACGCAGTATTTT.

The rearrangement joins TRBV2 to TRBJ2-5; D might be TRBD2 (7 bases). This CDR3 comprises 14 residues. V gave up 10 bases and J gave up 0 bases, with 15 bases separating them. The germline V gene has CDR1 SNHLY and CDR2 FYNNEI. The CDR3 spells CANIKRDNQETQYF. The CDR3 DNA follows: TGTGCCAACATAAAGCGGGACAACCAAGAGACCCAGTACTTC. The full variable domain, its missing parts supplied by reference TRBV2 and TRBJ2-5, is EPEVTQTPSHQVTQMGQEVILRCVPISNHLYFYWYRQILGQKVEFLVSFYNNEISEKSEIFDDQFSVERPDGSNFTLKIRSTKLEDSAMYFCANIKRDNQETQYFGPGTRLLVL.

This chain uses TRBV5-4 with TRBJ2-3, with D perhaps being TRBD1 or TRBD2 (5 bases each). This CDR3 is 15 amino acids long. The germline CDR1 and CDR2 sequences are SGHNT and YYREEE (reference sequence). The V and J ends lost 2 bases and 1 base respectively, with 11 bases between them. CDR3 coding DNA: TGTGCCAGCAGCTTAGCCGGGGCCCGCACAGATACGCAGTATTTT. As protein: CASSLAGARTDTQYF. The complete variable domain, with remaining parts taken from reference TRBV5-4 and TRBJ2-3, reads ETGVTQSPTHLIKTRGQQVTLRCSSQSGHNTVSWYQQALGQGPQFIFQYYREEENGRGNFPPRFSGLQFPNYSSELNVNALELDDSALYLCASSLAGARTDTQYFGPGTRLTVL.

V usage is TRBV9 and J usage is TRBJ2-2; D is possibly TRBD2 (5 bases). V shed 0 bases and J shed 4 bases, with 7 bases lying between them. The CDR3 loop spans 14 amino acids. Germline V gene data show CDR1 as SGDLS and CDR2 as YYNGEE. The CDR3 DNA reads TGTGCCAGCAGCGTAGTGAGCGGCACCGGGGAGCTGTTTTTT. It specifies CASSVVSGTGELFF.

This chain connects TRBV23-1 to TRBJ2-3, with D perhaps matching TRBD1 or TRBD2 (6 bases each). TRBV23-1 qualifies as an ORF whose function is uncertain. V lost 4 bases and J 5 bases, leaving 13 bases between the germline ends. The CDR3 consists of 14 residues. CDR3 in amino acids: CASSRRGRQDTQYF. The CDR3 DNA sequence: TGCGCCAGCAGTCGCCGGGGGCGCCAAGATACGCAGTATTTT.

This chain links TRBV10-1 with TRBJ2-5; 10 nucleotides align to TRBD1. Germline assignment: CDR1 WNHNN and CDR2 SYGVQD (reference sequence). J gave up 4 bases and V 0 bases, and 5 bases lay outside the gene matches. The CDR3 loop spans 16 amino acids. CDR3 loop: CASSESGTGERETQYF. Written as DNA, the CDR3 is TGCGCCAGCAGTGAGTCAGGGACAGGGGAACGAGAGACCCAGTACTTC.

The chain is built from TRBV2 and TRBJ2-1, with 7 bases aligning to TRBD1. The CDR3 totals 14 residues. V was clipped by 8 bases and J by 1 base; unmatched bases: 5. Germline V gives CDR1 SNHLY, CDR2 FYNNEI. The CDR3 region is CASEGTVSYNEQFF. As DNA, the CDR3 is TGTGCCAGCGAGGGGACAGTATCCTACAATGAGCAGTTCTTC.

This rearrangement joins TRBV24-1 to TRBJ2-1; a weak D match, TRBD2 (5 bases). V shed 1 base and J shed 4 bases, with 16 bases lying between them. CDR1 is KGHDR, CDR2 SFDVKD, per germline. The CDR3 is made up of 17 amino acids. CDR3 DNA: TGTGCCACCAGTGATTTTGGAACTAGAGGGTCTTACAATGAGCAGTTCTTC. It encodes CATSDFGTRGSYNEQFF.

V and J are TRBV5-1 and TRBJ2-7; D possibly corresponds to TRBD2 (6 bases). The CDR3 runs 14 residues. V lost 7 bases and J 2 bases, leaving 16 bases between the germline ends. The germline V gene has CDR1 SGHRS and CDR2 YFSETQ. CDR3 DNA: TGCGCCAGCTCACGGGAGACGGGAACCTACGAGCAGTACGTC. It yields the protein CASSRETGTYEQYV.

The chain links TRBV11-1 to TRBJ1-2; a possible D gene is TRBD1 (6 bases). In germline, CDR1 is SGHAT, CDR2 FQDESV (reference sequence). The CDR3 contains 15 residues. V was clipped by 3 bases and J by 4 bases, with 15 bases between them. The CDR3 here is CASSFDRNLIYGYTF. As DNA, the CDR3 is TGTGCCAGCAGCTTTGACAGGAATCTCATCTATGGCTACACCTTC. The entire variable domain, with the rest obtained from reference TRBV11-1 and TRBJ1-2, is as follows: EAEVAQSPRYKITEKSQAVAFWCDPISGHATLYWYRQILGQGPELLVQFQDESVVDDSQLPKDRFSAERLKGVDSTLKIQPAELGDSAMYLCASSFDRNLIYGYTFGSGTRLTVV.

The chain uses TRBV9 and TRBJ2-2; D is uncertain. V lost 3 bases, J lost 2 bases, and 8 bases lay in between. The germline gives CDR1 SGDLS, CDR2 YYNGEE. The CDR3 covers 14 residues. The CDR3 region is CASSGDLNTGELFF. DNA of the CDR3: TGTGCCAGCAGCGGAGATCTTAACACCGGGGAGCTGTTTTTT.